Listed below are T cell receptor beta chains from one sample, sequenced in a study of blood T cell repertoires in COVID-19. Clones were sequenced by immunoSEQ multiplex PCR, and TCRdb holds only the in-frame ones, with some missing. Altogether approximately 350,000 clones are present, around 83% being singletons, with the ten largest covering about 5.4%. Sample: PBMCs or T cells enriched from blood (not recorded which). The receptors were sampled from a woman aged 45-65 years who had recovered from COVID-19. The conserved cysteine and the conserved F or W are not part of the CDR3 here. Clone size appears in some rows only: once, few, many, or a class for an expanded clone.

>-|TRBJ1-4|TRBV12-2
ASRLGGRLSNEKLF
>once|TRBJ1-1|TRBV7-3
ASSSNGNTEAF
>-|TRBJ1-2|TRBV9
ASSPGQGYSDDYGYT
>-|TRBJ2-2|TRBV7-2
ASSPRYTGELF
>-|TRBJ1-1|TRBV29-1
SVGDTNTEAF
>-|TRBJ1-6|TRBV7-3
ASSPSIGGGSPLH
>many|TRBJ1-5|TRBV20-1
SASPGLNQPQH
>once|TRBJ1-2|TRBV5-5
ASSLEQTYGYT
>-|TRBJ1-2|TRBV9
ASSVEGVYGYT
>-|TRBJ2-5|TRBV4-3
ASSQDRTQQETQY
>-|TRBJ1-1|TRBV29-1
SVELPAEAF
>-|TRBJ1-1|TRBV6-6
ASSPGQGTTEAF
>-|TRBJ2-3|TRBV7-8
ASSLFTSGRVRGRNTQY
>-|TRBJ2-5|TRBV20-1
SASGAGQETQY
>-|TRBJ1-1|TRBV9
ASSPGEEAEAF
>once|TRBJ2-2|TRBV19
ASKQGTGELF
>-|TRBJ2-7|TRBV19
ASKRDAGLDGLYEQY
>-|TRBJ2-1|TRBV29-1
SVGTGLETSSTNEQF
>-|TRBJ2-5|TRBV11-3
ASSSSRDRGRGETQY
>-|TRBJ1-2|TRBV14
ASSHSLYPYGYT
>-|TRBJ1-1|TRBV5-1
ASSPQGVTEAF
>-|TRBJ1-1|TRBV7-2
ASSLEGDTEAF
>-|TRBJ1-2|TRBV18
ASSPDSDYGYT
>-|TRBJ2-2|TRBV19
ASSINGGTGELF
>-|TRBJ2-1|TRBV11-2
ASSSNGLVNNEQF
>-|TRBJ1-2|TRBV5-4
ASSLVGGDGYT
>-|TRBJ2-7|TRBV5-1
ASSLTSGGKYEQY
>-|TRBJ2-2|TRBV19
ASRTDRVRTGELF